One sample yielded the 4 T cell receptor beta chains listed below, sequenced in a study of shared clonotypes between healthy human individuals. TCRdb's copy holds only in-frame clones and misses some; the assay was immunoSEQ multiplex PCR. The repertoire includes roughly 640,000 clones, around two thirds of them detected once, and 1.5% to 2% sits in the top ten. The sample comprised memory CD4+ T cells sorted from blood. Noted subset: CD45RA-negative fraction. The receptors here all came from a woman aged 25-40 years in good health.

J is TRBJ2-1 and V is TRBV21-1; TRBD2, as called in the table, went unchecked against the DNA. TRBV21-1 is termed a pseudogene. The CDR3 has 15 amino acids. CDR3 loop: CASSKVRRESNEQFF. Written as DNA, the CDR3 is TGTGCCAGCAGCAAAGTTAGAAGAGAATCCAATGAGCAGTTCTTC.

Concerning this clone itself: The junction shows a germline mismatch at one end, possibly a read error. The chain carries TRBV6-1 and TRBJ2-3, with D possibly being TRBD1 or TRBD2 (6 bases each). This CDR3 region has 11 residues. Germline V gives CDR1 MNHNS, CDR2 SASEGT. The DNA of the CDR3 is TGTGCCAGCAGTTTGGGGGGACATCACCATTTT. Amino acids: CASSLGGHHHF.

The gene calls are TRBV28 and TRBJ1-1, with 8 nucleotides matching TRBD1. This CDR3 spans 16 amino acids. The J segment lost 6 bases and the V segment lost 2 bases, leaving 11 bases of the junction unmatched. Germline CDR1 is MDHEN and CDR2 is SYDVKM. The DNA for the CDR3 is TGTGCCAGCAGTTTAGCCGTCGGACAGGGAGGGGCTGAAGCTTTCTTT. Its protein product is CASSLAVGQGGAEAFF.

The chain employs TRBV5-1 and TRBJ2-1; D gene unclear. V dropped 2 bases and J dropped 5 bases, with 8 bases sitting between them. This CDR3 spans 13 amino acids. Germline assignment: CDR1 SGHRS and CDR2 YFSETQ. CDR3 DNA: TGCGCCAGCAGCTTCGGGCAAAACAATGAGCAGTTCTTC. Translated: CASSFGQNNEQFF. The full variable domain, rest sourced from reference TRBV5-1 and TRBJ2-1, is KAGVTQTPRYLIKTRGQQVTLSCSPISGHRSVSWYQQTPGQGLQFLFEYFSETQRNKGNFPGRFSGRQFSNSRSEMNVSTLELGDSALYLCASSFGQNNEQFFGPGTRLTVL.